A selection of T cell receptor beta chains follows, all from one sample in a study of OX40 agonist ivuxolimab in advanced cancers. The table came from immunoSEQ multiplex PCR; TCRdb's copy has only in-frame clones and leaves some out. The sample has tens of thousands of clones; around 76% are singletons. Specimen: CD4+ or CD8+ T cells sorted from blood, collected in a trial of the OX40 agonist ivuxolimab. Every receptor here comes from an adult with an advanced solid tumor such as melanoma, head and neck, liver or kidney cancer. Each CDR3 is given with its conserved first and last residue. Fields, in order: CDR3 length, D gene, V gene, J gene, clone size, CDR3 protein, CDR3 DNA. D genes are given only for firm matches. The size field is filled for only some rows; it gives once, few, many or a size class.

len: 11
d_gene: NA
v_gene: TRBV10-3
j_gene: TRBJ2-1
abundance: NA
CDR3aa: CAISFYREQFF
CDR3nt: TGTGCCATCAGTTTCTACAGAGAGCAGTTCTTC

len: 17
d_gene: NA
v_gene: TRBV4-1
j_gene: TRBJ1-2
abundance: once
CDR3aa: CASSQDRSRGERRGYTF
CDR3nt: TGCGCCAGCAGCCAAGATAGGTCCCGGGGGGAAAGACGTGGCTACACCTTC

len: 13
d_gene: NA
v_gene: TRBV10-3
j_gene: TRBJ1-5
abundance: NA
CDR3aa: CAISEGVRSPQHF
CDR3nt: TGTGCCATCAGTGAAGGGGTTAGGTCGCCCCAGCATTTT

len: 17
d_gene: TRBD2
v_gene: TRBV11-1
j_gene: TRBJ2-7
abundance: NA
CDR3aa: CASSSRLAGGPTYEQYF
CDR3nt: TGTGCCAGCAGCTCGAGACTAGCGGGGGGGCCGACCTACGAGCAGTACTTC

len: 13
d_gene: NA
v_gene: TRBV4-1
j_gene: TRBJ2-2
abundance: NA
CDR3aa: CASSQPGHGELFF
CDR3nt: TGCGCCAGCAGCCAACCGGGGCACGGGGAGCTGTTTTTT

len: 12
d_gene: TRBD1
v_gene: TRBV6-1
j_gene: TRBJ1-2
abundance: NA
CDR3aa: CAARQGHGGYTF
CDR3nt: TGTGCCGCTCGACAGGGGCACGGTGGCTACACCTTC

len: 15
d_gene: NA
v_gene: TRBV15
j_gene: TRBJ2-3
abundance: NA
CDR3aa: CATSRDSQLGDTQYF
CDR3nt: TGTGCCACCAGCAGGGACTCGCAGTTGGGAGATACGCAGTATTTT

len: 14
d_gene: NA
v_gene: TRBV11-1
j_gene: TRBJ1-6
abundance: NA
CDR3aa: CASSRSGNNSPLHF
CDR3nt: TGTGCCAGCAGTCGGTCGGGAAATAATTCACCCCTCCACTTT

len: 14
d_gene: NA
v_gene: TRBV7-9
j_gene: TRBJ1-2
abundance: NA
CDR3aa: CASTMTGTNYGYTF
CDR3nt: TGTGCCAGCACCATGACCGGGACAAACTATGGCTACACCTTC

len: 13
d_gene: NA
v_gene: TRBV7-2
j_gene: TRBJ1-1
abundance: NA
CDR3aa: CASSLGKNTEAFF
CDR3nt: TGTGCCAGCAGCTTAGGCAAAAACACTGAAGCTTTCTTT

len: 16
d_gene: NA
v_gene: TRBV4-2
j_gene: TRBJ2-7
abundance: NA
CDR3aa: CASSQEGQDLSYEQYF
CDR3nt: TGTGCCAGCAGCCAAGAAGGCCAGGATTTATCCTACGAGCAGTACTTC

len: 17
d_gene: TRBD2
v_gene: TRBV19
j_gene: TRBJ2-1
abundance: NA
CDR3aa: CASSIVRGSGGYNEQFF
CDR3nt: TGTGCCAGTAGTATAGTTCGGGGTAGCGGGGGCTACAATGAGCAGTTCTTC

len: 13
d_gene: NA
v_gene: TRBV7-9
j_gene: TRBJ2-7
abundance: NA
CDR3aa: CASSPQGRHEQYF
CDR3nt: TGTGCCAGCAGCCCACAGGGTCGGCACGAGCAGTACTTC

len: 15
d_gene: NA
v_gene: TRBV19
j_gene: TRBJ2-3
abundance: NA
CDR3aa: CASSIGGLSTDTQYF
CDR3nt: TGTGCCAGTAGTATAGGGGGGCTTAGCACAGATACGCAGTATTTT

len: 12
d_gene: NA
v_gene: TRBV19
j_gene: TRBJ1-2
abundance: few
CDR3aa: CASSLVGSGNTF
CDR3nt: NA

len: 17
d_gene: TRBD1
v_gene: TRBV11-2
j_gene: TRBJ1-3
abundance: NA
CDR3aa: CASSYSLWDREENTIYF
CDR3nt: TGTGCCAGCAGCTACTCCTTATGGGACAGGGAAGAAAACACCATATATTTT

len: 15
d_gene: NA
v_gene: TRBV5-5
j_gene: TRBJ1-6
abundance: NA
CDR3aa: CASSLDPGGNSPLHF
CDR3nt: TGTGCCAGCAGCTTGGACCCCGGGGGTAATTCACCCCTCCACTTT

len: 12
d_gene: NA
v_gene: TRBV6-6
j_gene: TRBJ2-1
abundance: NA
CDR3aa: CASSSQGNEQFF
CDR3nt: TGTGCCAGCAGTTCCCAGGGGAATGAGCAGTTCTTC

len: 15
d_gene: NA
v_gene: TRBV25-1
j_gene: TRBJ1-1
abundance: NA
CDR3aa: CASSAPTGFFTEAFF
CDR3nt: TGTGCCAGCAGTGCCCCCACGGGCTTTTTTACTGAAGCTTTCTTT

len: 15
d_gene: TRBD2
v_gene: TRBV4-3
j_gene: TRBJ2-7
abundance: NA
CDR3aa: CASSQGSGDPYEQYF
CDR3nt: TGCGCCAGCAGCCAAGGTAGCGGGGACCCCTACGAGCAGTACTTC

len: 19
d_gene: TRBD1
v_gene: TRBV5-1
j_gene: TRBJ1-1
abundance: NA
CDR3aa: CASSRTGTFLGQKNTEAFF
CDR3nt: TGCGCCAGCAGCCGGACAGGTACCTTCCTGGGGCAGAAAAACACTGAAGCTTTCTTT

len: 16
d_gene: NA
v_gene: TRBV7-2
j_gene: TRBJ2-6
abundance: NA
CDR3aa: CASSLRAVSGANVLTF
CDR3nt: TGTGCCAGCAGCTTAAGGGCGGTCTCTGGGGCCAACGTCCTGACTTTC

len: 18
d_gene: TRBD2
v_gene: TRBV7-9
j_gene: TRBJ2-1
abundance: NA
CDR3aa: CASSSGRGTLPSYNEQFF
CDR3nt: TGTGCCAGCAGCTCTGGGCGGGGGACCCTACCCTCCTACAATGAGCAGTTCTTC

len: 12
d_gene: NA
v_gene: TRBV7-2
j_gene: TRBJ2-4
abundance: NA
CDR3aa: CASSSGHGIQYF
CDR3nt: TGTGCCAGCAGCTCTGGGCATGGCATTCAGTACTTC

len: 17
d_gene: TRBD1
v_gene: TRBV19
j_gene: TRBJ1-2
abundance: large
CDR3aa: CASSIDHNTGGSYGYTF
CDR3nt: TGTGCCAGTAGTATAGATCATAATACAGGGGGATCCTATGGCTACACCTTC

len: 16
d_gene: TRBD1
v_gene: TRBV5-5
j_gene: TRBJ1-1
abundance: NA
CDR3aa: CASSLEAGGLNTEAFF
CDR3nt: TGTGCCAGCAGCTTGGAGGCAGGGGGCTTGAACACTGAAGCTTTCTTT

len: 12
d_gene: NA
v_gene: TRBV5-5
j_gene: TRBJ2-2
abundance: NA
CDR3aa: CASSLNTGELFF
CDR3nt: TGTGCCAGCAGCTTGAACACCGGGGAGCTGTTTTTT

len: 13
d_gene: NA
v_gene: TRBV7-8
j_gene: TRBJ2-1
abundance: NA
CDR3aa: CASSSLQGNEQFF
CDR3nt: TGTGCCAGCAGCTCGCTACAGGGTAATGAGCAGTTCTTC

len: 15
d_gene: NA
v_gene: TRBV5-6
j_gene: TRBJ2-1
abundance: NA
CDR3aa: CASSLREIRRNEQFF
CDR3nt: TGTGCCAGCAGCTTGCGGGAAATAAGGAGGAATGAGCAGTTCTTC

len: 16
d_gene: NA
v_gene: TRBV27
j_gene: TRBJ1-6
abundance: medium-sized
CDR3aa: CASTLDGVSRNSPLHF
CDR3nt: TGTGCCAGCACCTTGGACGGAGTGTCACGGAATTCACCCCTCCACTTT

len: 12
d_gene: NA
v_gene: TRBV6-5
j_gene: TRBJ1-1
abundance: NA
CDR3aa: CASSLRGTEAFF
CDR3nt: TGTGCCAGCAGTTTAAGGGGCACTGAAGCTTTCTTT

len: 13
d_gene: NA
v_gene: TRBV27
j_gene: TRBJ1-5
abundance: NA
CDR3aa: CASSFSRGQPQHF
CDR3nt: TGTGCCAGCAGTTTCAGTAGGGGACAGCCCCAGCATTTT

len: 13
d_gene: NA
v_gene: TRBV11-1
j_gene: TRBJ2-3
abundance: NA
CDR3aa: CASSLEYSDTQYF
CDR3nt: TGTGCCAGCAGCTTAGAATACTCAGATACGCAGTATTTT